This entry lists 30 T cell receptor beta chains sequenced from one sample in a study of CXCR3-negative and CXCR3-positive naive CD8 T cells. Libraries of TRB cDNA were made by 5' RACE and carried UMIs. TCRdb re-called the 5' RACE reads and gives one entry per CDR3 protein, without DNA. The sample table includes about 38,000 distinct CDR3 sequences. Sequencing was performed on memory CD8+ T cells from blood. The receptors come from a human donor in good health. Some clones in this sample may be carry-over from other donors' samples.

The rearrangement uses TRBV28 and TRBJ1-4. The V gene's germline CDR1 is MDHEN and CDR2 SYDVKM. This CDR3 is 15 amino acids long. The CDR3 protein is CASSLSTASNEKLFF.

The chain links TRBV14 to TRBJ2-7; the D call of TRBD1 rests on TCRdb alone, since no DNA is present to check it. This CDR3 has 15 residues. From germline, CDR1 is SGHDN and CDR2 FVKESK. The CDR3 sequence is CASSPFSTGTYEQYF.

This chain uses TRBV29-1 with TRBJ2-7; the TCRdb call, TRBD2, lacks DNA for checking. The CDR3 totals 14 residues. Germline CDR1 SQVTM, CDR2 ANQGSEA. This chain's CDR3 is CSVEGLAGDYEQYF.

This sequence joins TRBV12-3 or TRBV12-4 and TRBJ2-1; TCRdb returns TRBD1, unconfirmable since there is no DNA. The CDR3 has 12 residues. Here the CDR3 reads CASSRGAYEQFF.

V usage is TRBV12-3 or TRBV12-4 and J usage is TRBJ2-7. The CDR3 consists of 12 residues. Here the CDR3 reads CASSQGRYEQYF.

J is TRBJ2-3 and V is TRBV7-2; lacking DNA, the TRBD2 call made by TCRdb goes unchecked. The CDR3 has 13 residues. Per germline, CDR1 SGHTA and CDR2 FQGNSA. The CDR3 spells CASSLVAWDTQYF.

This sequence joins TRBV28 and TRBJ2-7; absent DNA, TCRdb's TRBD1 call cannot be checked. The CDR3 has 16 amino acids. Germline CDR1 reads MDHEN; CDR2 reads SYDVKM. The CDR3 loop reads CASSFAPWTGSYEQYF.

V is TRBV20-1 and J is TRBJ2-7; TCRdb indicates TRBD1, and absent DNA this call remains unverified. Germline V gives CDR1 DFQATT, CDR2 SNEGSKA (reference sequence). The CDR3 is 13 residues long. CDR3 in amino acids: CSARGGASYEQYF.

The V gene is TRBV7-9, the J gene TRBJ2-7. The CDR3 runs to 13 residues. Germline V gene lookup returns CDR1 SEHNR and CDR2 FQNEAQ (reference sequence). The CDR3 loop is CASSLSGDYEQYF.

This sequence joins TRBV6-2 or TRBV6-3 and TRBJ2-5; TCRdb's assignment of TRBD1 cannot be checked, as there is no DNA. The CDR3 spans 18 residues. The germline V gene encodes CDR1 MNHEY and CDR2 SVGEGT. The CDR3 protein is CASSYSAGGGPEVETQYF.

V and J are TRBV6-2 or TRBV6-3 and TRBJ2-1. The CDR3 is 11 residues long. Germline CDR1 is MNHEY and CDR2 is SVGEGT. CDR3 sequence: CASSPYNEQFF.

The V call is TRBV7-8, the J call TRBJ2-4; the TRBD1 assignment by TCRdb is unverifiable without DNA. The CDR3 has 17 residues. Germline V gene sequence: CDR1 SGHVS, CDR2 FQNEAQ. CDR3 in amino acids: CASSSPGSGGAKNIQYF.

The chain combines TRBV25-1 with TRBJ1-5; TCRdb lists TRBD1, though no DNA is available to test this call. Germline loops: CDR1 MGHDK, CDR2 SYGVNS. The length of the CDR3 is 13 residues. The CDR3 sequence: CASSASGGLPQHF.

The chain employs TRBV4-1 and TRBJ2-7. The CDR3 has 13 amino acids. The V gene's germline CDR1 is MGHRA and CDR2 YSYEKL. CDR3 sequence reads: CASRPTSADEQYF.

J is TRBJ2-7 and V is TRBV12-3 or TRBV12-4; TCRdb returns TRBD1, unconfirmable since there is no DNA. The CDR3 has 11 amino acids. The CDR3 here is CASSFGQEQYF.

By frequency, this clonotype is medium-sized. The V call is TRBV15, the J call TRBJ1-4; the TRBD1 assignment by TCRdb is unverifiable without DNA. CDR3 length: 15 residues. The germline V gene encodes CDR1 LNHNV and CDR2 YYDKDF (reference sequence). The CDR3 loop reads CATSLRDRGPEKLFF.

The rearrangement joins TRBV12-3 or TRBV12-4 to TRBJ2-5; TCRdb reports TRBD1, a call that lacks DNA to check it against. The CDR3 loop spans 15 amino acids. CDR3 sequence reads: CASSVGTGGKETQYF.

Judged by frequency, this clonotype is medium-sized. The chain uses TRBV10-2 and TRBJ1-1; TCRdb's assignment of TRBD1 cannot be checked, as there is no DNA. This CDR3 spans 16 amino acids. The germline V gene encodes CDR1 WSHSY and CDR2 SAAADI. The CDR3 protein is CASSEFTVGGNTEAFF.

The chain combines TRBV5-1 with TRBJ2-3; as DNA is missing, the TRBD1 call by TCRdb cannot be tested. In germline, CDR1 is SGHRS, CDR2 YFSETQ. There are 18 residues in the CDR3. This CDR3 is CASSLGQGARFVADTQYF.

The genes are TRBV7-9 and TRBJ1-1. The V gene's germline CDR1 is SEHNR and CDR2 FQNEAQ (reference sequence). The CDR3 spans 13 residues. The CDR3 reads CASNGVGITEAFF.

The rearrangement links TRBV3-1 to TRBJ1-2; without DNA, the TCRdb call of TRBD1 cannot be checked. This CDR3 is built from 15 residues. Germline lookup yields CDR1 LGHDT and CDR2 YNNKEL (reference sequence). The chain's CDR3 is CASSETLGTGDGYTF.

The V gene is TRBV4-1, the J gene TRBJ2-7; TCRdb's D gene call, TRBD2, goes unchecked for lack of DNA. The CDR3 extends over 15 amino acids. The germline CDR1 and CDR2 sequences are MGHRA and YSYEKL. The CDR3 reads CASSLRAGGNYEQYF.

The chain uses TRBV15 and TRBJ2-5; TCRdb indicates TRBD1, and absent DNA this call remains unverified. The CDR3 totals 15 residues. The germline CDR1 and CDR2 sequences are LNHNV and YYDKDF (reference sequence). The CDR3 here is CATSRPMTAQETQYF.

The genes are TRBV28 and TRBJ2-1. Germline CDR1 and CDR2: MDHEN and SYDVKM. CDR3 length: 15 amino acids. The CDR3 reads CASSLFGDSYNEQFF.

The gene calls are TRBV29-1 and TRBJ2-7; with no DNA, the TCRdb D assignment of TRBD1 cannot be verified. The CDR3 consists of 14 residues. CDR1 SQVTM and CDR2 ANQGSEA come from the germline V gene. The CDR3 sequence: CSVEDRSGSYEQYF.

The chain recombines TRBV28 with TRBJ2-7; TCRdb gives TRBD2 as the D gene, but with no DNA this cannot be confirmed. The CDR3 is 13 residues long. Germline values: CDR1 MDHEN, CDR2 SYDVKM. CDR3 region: CASSGGGPYEQYF.

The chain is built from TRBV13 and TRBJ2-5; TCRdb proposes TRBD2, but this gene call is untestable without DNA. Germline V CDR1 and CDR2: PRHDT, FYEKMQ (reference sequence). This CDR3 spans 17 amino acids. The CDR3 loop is CASIQRASGSGQETQYF.

CDR3 sequence: CASSDSSGGAEEQFF. The rearrangement links TRBV6-4 to TRBJ2-1; TCRdb picks TRBD2, but there is no DNA to check that call. Germline V gives CDR1 MRHNA, CDR2 SNTAGT. The CDR3 is 15 amino acids.

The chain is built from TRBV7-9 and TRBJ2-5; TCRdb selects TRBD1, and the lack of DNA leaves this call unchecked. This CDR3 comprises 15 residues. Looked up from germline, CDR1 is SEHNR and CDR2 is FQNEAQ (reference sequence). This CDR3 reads CASSPPGGYQETQYF.

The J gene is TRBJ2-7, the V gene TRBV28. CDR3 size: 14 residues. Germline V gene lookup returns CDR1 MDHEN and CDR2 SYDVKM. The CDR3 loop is CASSLYREPLEQYF.